The 30 T cell receptor beta chains reported below all come from one sample, sequenced in a study of blood T cell repertoires in COVID-19 (dated by TCRdb to 2018 to 2020). The library came from the immunoSEQ multiplex PCR assay. Here the immuneACCESS table is served through TCRdb, limited to in-frame sequences with V and J called. Missing clones are a known gap in these copies; in checked studies unresolved V genes cover under half, and the rest lacks a known reason. The sample contains fewer than 200,000 clones, about four fifths of them found a single time. Together, the top ten hold 5% to 8.5% of the sample. Sequencing was performed on peripheral blood. These receptors all come from a man aged 65 to 85 with active or convalescent COVID-19.

This chain joins TRBV27 and TRBJ2-7, with TRBD1 matching 8 bases. Germline CDR1 reads MNHEY; CDR2 reads SMNVEV (reference sequence). Losses at the gene ends were 5 bases for V and 6 bases for J; bases not matched to a gene: 9. This CDR3 is 14 amino acids long. The CDR3 here is CASSPRDRPSEQYF. In DNA form, the CDR3 reads TGTGCCAGCAGTCCCCGGGACAGGCCTTCCGAGCAGTACTTC.

This chain joins TRBV2 and TRBJ1-5; D uncertain. V was trimmed by 4 bases and J by 5 bases, leaving 9 bases between them. The CDR3 is made up of 13 amino acids. Germline CDR1 is SNHLY and CDR2 is FYNNEI. CDR3 protein: CASSVSFDQPQHF. The CDR3 DNA reads as TGTGCCAGCAGTGTGAGTTTTGATCAGCCCCAGCATTTT.

V usage is TRBV7-2 and J usage is TRBJ1-4, with D tentatively TRBD1 (6 bases). The CDR3 has 14 residues. Germline CDR1 SGHTA, CDR2 FQGNSA. Between the trimmed V and J ends, which lost 5 bases and 6 bases, there was a span of 13 bases. CDR3 sequence: CASSPSGADEKLFF. CDR3 DNA sequence: TGTGCCAGCAGCCCCTCAGGGGCGGATGAAAAACTGTTTTTT.

The J gene is TRBJ2-7, the V gene TRBV21-1; the table's D call TRBD1 went unverified against the DNA. TRBV21-1 has pseudogene status. CDR3 size: 17 residues. The DNA of the CDR3 is TGTGCCAGCAGCCTAGGACAGGGCTTCCTAGTTGGCTACGAGCAGTACTTC. Translating it yields CASSLGQGFLVGYEQYF.

CDR3 in amino acids: CASSLEGPLLFSYGYTF. The DNA for the CDR3 is TGCGCCAGCAGCTTGGAGGGGCCTCTTCTCTTCTCCTATGGCTACACCTTC. V is TRBV5-1 and J is TRBJ1-2; maybe TRBD1 (5 bases). The CDR3 is 17 residues long. Trimming took 0 bases from V and 4 from J, leaving 19 bases between them. Germline values: CDR1 SGHRS, CDR2 YFSETQ.

This chain connects TRBV7-6 to TRBJ1-1; TRBD1 might be the D (6 bases). CDR1 is SGHVS and CDR2 is FNYEAQ in the germline V gene. The CDR3 totals 18 residues. V lost 0 bases to trimming and J lost 5 bases, with 22 bases between them. This chain's CDR3 is CASSLATGFWGRETEAFF. The DNA of the CDR3 is TGTGCCAGCAGCTTAGCTACCGGATTTTGGGGGCGCGAAACTGAAGCTTTCTTT. Together with reference TRBV7-6 and TRBJ1-1, the CDR3 gives the full variable domain: GAGVSQSPRYKVTKRGQDVALRCDPISGHVSLYWYRQALGQGPEFLTYFNYEAQQDKSGLPNDRFSAERPEGSISTLTIQRTEQRDSAMYRCASSLATGFWGRETEAFFGQGTRLTVV.

This sequence joins TRBV2 and TRBJ1-2; possible D gene TRBD1, 6 bases. Trimming took off 1 base at V and 4 bases at J, with 13 bases between the two ends. The CDR3 covers 15 residues. Germline assignment: CDR1 SNHLY and CDR2 FYNNEI. Here the CDR3 reads CASSEGPGVRYGYTF. For the CDR3, the DNA is TGTGCCAGCAGTGAAGGGCCAGGGGTCCGCTATGGCTACACCTTC.

This sequence joins TRBV18 and TRBJ2-7, with 7 bases aligning to TRBD1. The V and J ends lost 4 bases and 6 bases, in that order; junction bases with no gene match: 9. The CDR3 is 14 amino acids. Germline loops: CDR1 KGHSH, CDR2 LQKENI. CDR3 residues: CASSQNRQGGEQYF. The CDR3 DNA reads TGTGCCAGCTCACAAAACCGACAGGGCGGCGAGCAGTACTTC.

In its sample, this clone was seen once. The chain links TRBV6-6 to TRBJ2-3; tentatively, D is TRBD1 (5 bases). Germline V CDR1 and CDR2: MNHNY, SVGAGI (reference sequence). With 5 bases removed from V and 4 bases from J, the gap between germline ends came to 7 bases. This CDR3 has 12 amino acids. For the CDR3, the DNA is TGTGCCAGCAGTCGACAGTCAGATACGCAGTATTTT. Encoded protein: CASSRQSDTQYF.

This clone was picked up a small number of times. V and J are TRBV5-1 and TRBJ1-2; 9 bases fit TRBD1. Germline lookup yields CDR1 SGHRS and CDR2 YFSETQ. V dropped 4 bases and J dropped 7; count of bases not matched to a gene: 11. This CDR3 is built from 15 residues. The CDR3 nucleotides read TGCGCCAGCAGCCCTCGGGACAGGGACCCGGGTGGCTACACCTTC. Its protein product is CASSPRDRDPGGYTF. Filled out from reference TRBV5-1 and TRBJ1-2, the complete variable domain reads KAGVTQTPRYLIKTRGQQVTLSCSPISGHRSVSWYQQTPGQGLQFLFEYFSETQRNKGNFPGRFSGRQFSNSRSEMNVSTLELGDSALYLCASSPRDRDPGGYTFGSGTRLTVV.

The rearrangement joins TRBV7-2 to TRBJ1-6; the D is unclear. The CDR3 contains 17 residues. V lost 3 bases and J 7 bases, leaving 19 bases between the germline ends. Looked up from germline, CDR1 is SGHTA and CDR2 is FQGNSA. CDR3 in amino acids: CASSLSFDGDSNSPLHF. CDR3 DNA sequence: TGTGCCAGCAGCTTGTCATTTGACGGAGACTCGAATTCACCCCTCCACTTT.

The chain recombines TRBV18 with TRBJ1-4; D is unclear. CDR1 and CDR2 from the germline V gene are KGHSH and LQKENI. The CDR3 spans 16 residues. V dropped 0 bases and J dropped 5 bases, with 13 bases sitting between them. The CDR3 coding sequence is TGTGCCAGCTCACCACCCGCTGTCTCCGCGAATGAAAAACTGTTTTTT. This translates into CASSPPAVSANEKLFF.

The chain has TRBV2 and TRBJ1-6; TRBD1 matches at 9 bases. The CDR3 is 14 residues long. Unmatched junction bases numbered 4, after V lost 4 bases and J lost 9 bases. Germline-derived CDR1 and CDR2 are SNHLY and FYNNEI. The CDR3 coding sequence is TGTGCCAGCAGTGGAGGACAGGGGAGTTCACCCCTCCACTTT. Translation gives CASSGGQGSSPLHF.

There are a few counts of this clone. The V and J genes are TRBV7-9 and TRBJ2-1; 9 nucleotides agree with TRBD2. J lost 8 bases, V lost 3 bases, and 8 bases had no gene match. Germline-derived CDR1 and CDR2 are SEHNR and FQNEAQ (reference sequence). CDR3 length: 15 residues. Here the CDR3 DNA reads TGTGCCAGCAGCTTTGTAAGCGGGGGGACGGATGAGCAGTTCTTC. Its protein product is CASSFVSGGTDEQFF.

The DNA of the CDR3 is TGTGCCACCGGTACGGGACTTTCAAGCTCTGGAAACACCATATATTTT. Protein sequence: CATGTGLSSSGNTIYF. This chain uses TRBV15 with TRBJ1-3, with D maybe TRBD1 (5 bases). The CDR3 consists of 16 residues. CDR1 and CDR2 from the germline V gene are LNHNV and YYDKDF (reference sequence). V gave up 8 bases and J gave up 0 bases, with 17 bases separating them.

This chain uses TRBV19 with TRBJ2-1; 8 bases match TRBD2. Trimming removed 3 bases from V and 0 bases from J; junction bases left unmatched: 1. Germline lookup yields CDR1 LNHDA and CDR2 SQIVND (reference sequence). The length of the CDR3 is 15 residues. The CDR3 coding sequence is TGTGCCAGTAGTATCAGCGGGAGCTCCTACAATGAGCAGTTCTTC. The encoded protein is CASSISGSSYNEQFF.

The rearrangement links TRBV7-3 to TRBJ2-1, with 9 bases lining up with TRBD2. Per the germline V gene, CDR1 is SGHTA and CDR2 is FQGTGA. The CDR3 contains 16 residues. After removal of 4 bases from V and 4 bases from J, the junction contained 8 bases not matched to a gene. The CDR3 region is CASSSGGSGSYNEQFF. The DNA of the CDR3 is TGTGCCAGCAGCTCGGGCGGTAGCGGGAGTTACAATGAGCAGTTCTTC.

This clone is a singleton in its sample. The gene calls are TRBV5-4 and TRBJ2-7; TRBD2 is a possible D gene (6 bases). The CDR3 loop spans 14 amino acids. Trimming pared 4 bases from V and 4 bases from J, leaving 15 bases between. Germline values: CDR1 SGHNT, CDR2 YYREEE (reference sequence). The DNA of the CDR3 is TGTGCCAGCAGCACGGGGGTTAGCTTGTACGAGCAGTACTTC. It codes for CASSTGVSLYEQYF.

This sequence joins TRBV2 and TRBJ1-4, with a weak D call TRBD1 (5 bases). The V end was cut by 2 bases, the J end by 7 bases, with 11 bases between. Germline values: CDR1 SNHLY, CDR2 FYNNEI. The CDR3 totals 14 residues. CDR3 nucleotides: TGTGCCAGCAGTGAAATTCAGGGCGGTGAAAAACTGTTTTTT. Protein: CASSEIQGGEKLFF.

The rearrangement joins TRBV11-2 to TRBJ2-7; D call uncertain. The CDR3 contains 14 residues. V gave up 5 bases and J gave up 1 base, with 12 bases separating them. CDR1 and CDR2 from the germline V gene are SGHAT and FQNNGV. The DNA of the CDR3 is TGTGCCAGCAGCCTTAAACACAGATCCTACGAGCAGTACTTC. It yields the protein CASSLKHRSYEQYF.

The gene calls are TRBV20-1 and TRBJ2-1; a possible D gene is TRBD2 (7 bases). The V gene's germline CDR1 is DFQATT and CDR2 SNEGSKA (reference sequence). The CDR3 is 16 amino acids. V lost 3 bases to trimming and J lost 6 bases, with 21 bases between them. Written as DNA, the CDR3 is TGCAGTGCTAGTGTGGGGGGGGCGGCAGGGATCAATGAGCAGTTCTTC. Protein: CSASVGGAAGINEQFF.

V and J are TRBV5-4 and TRBJ2-3, with D unresolved. The V gene lost 4 bases and the J gene lost 1 base, with 13 bases spanning the gap. Germline V lookup: CDR1 SGHNT, CDR2 YYREEE (reference sequence). The CDR3 extends over 15 amino acids. In DNA, the CDR3 is TGTGCCAGCAGCCCAGGTATGAGTCGCACAGATACGCAGTATTTT. It yields the protein CASSPGMSRTDTQYF.

Of note for this clone: Germline and junction disagree at one end, which may indicate a read error. The CDR3 is CASSLTTSGNRYEQFF. The CDR3 DNA is TGTGCTAGCAGCTTGACGACTAGCGGGAATCGGTATGAGCAGTTCTTC. This chain links TRBV7-7 with TRBJ2-1, with 11 bases matching TRBD2. The CDR3 spans 16 residues. The germline CDR1 and CDR2 sequences are SSHAT and FNYEAQ (reference sequence).

Concerning this clone itself: This could be a read error, since a much larger clone is one nucleotide away. Other DNA variants within this sample encode the same CDR3. The chain couples TRBV5-1 to TRBJ2-1; TRBD2 matches at 9 bases. Unmatched junction bases numbered 2, after V lost 1 base and J lost 0 bases. Germline CDR1 SGHRS, CDR2 YFSETQ. This CDR3 has 16 residues. CDR3 nucleotide sequence: TGCGCCAGCAGCTTGAGTAGCGGGAGCTCCTACAATGAGCAGTTCTTC. It is translated as CASSLSSGSSYNEQFF. The full variable domain, its missing parts supplied by reference TRBV5-1 and TRBJ2-1, is KAGVTQTPRYLIKTRGQQVTLSCSPISGHRSVSWYQQTPGQGLQFLFEYFSETQRNKGNFPGRFSGRQFSNSRSEMNVSTLELGDSALYLCASSLSSGSSYNEQFFGPGTRLTVL.

The chain recombines TRBV10-2 with TRBJ1-5; D remains unclear. Germline V gene lookup returns CDR1 WSHSY and CDR2 SAAADI. There are 12 residues in the CDR3. Trimming left V 2 bases short and J 4 bases short, with 3 bases between. CDR3 region: CASSERNQPQHF. The CDR3 DNA is TGCGCCAGCAGTGAGCGGAATCAGCCCCAGCATTTT.

This chain connects TRBV9 to TRBJ2-5; 8 bases align to TRBD2. V was clipped by 4 bases and J by 0 bases; unmatched bases: 2. The CDR3 contains 14 residues. The germline V gene encodes CDR1 SGDLS and CDR2 YYNGEE. CDR3: CASSRGGYQETQYF. The CDR3 region has the DNA TGTGCCAGCAGCCGCGGGGGGTACCAAGAGACCCAGTACTTC.

The rearrangement joins TRBV15 to TRBJ1-4; TRBD1 agrees at 9 bases. There are 13 residues in the CDR3. The ends lost 9 bases at V and 4 bases at J; junction bases unmatched: 3. Germline CDR1 and CDR2: LNHNV and YYDKDF (reference sequence). The CDR3 loop reads CATKGQGNEKLFF. The CDR3 nucleotides read TGTGCCACTAAGGGACAGGGTAATGAAAAACTGTTTTTT.

The genes are TRBV9 and TRBJ2-1; 9 positions match TRBD2. Germline CDR1 reads SGDLS; CDR2 reads YYNGEE. With V trimmed by 4 bases and J by 4 bases, 6 bases remained unmatched. The CDR3 length is 15 residues. The CDR3 DNA is TGTGCCAGCAGCTCTCTTAGCGGGGGTTACAATGAGCAGTTCTTC. Its protein product is CASSSLSGGYNEQFF.

The rearrangement uses TRBV6-5 and TRBJ2-2, with unresolved D. Trimming removed 2 bases from V and 7 bases from J, with 14 bases in between. The CDR3 is made up of 15 amino acids. The V gene's germline CDR1 is MNHEY and CDR2 SVGAGI. The CDR3 reads CASSYGLPPGGELFF. The CDR3 nucleotides read TGTGCCAGCAGTTACGGATTGCCCCCGGGCGGGGAGCTGTTTTTT.

The V gene is TRBV7-8, the J gene TRBJ2-7; tentative D call: TRBD2 (7 bases). CDR3 length: 14 amino acids. Trimming removed 5 bases at V and 5 bases at J, with 16 bases between. In germline, CDR1 is SGHVS, CDR2 FQNEAQ. The CDR3 reads CASSQVRGGDEQYF. The CDR3 region has the DNA TGTGCCAGCAGCCAGGTGCGCGGGGGCGACGAGCAGTACTTC.